This record concerns one T cell receptor (beta chain) sequence. Its recognized antigen is unknown. No quality values exist for individual bases; no much larger clone is one base distant. These data belong to a study of blood T cell repertoires in COVID-19 (dated by TCRdb to about 2020). Regarding the research as a whole: The collaborator samples originated in the United States, Italy and Spain and spanned the acute and convalescent phases of COVID-19. Nearly every sample came with metadata listing a de-identified subject ID, COVID-19 status, age in years and sex. Where available, HLA class I and class II types were obtained from metadata supplied by the sample provider rather than from assay-based typing. The prospective study material was composed of cDNA or gDNA derived from T cells, B-cell-depleted T cells, or PBMCs. Subjects who had been exposed to COVID-19, were actively infected with it, or had recovered from it provided the deeply sampled blood TCRbeta repertoires that made up the dataset. Samples came from the ongoing ImmuneRACE study (first 160 participants) plus 1,254 subjects from 6 global collaborators. The repertoires were released in a freely available public database meant as a resource for research on the immune response to SARS-CoV-2. General study outcomes and caveats: How much clinical and demographic metadata was included differed by source and by participant, and the metadata was provided uncurated.

The collaborating institutions used their own protocols to collect whole blood in K2EDTA tubes. For TCRbeta analysis, collaborators shipped samples as frozen whole blood, isolated PBMCs, or DNA extracted from either of those sample types. The immunoSEQ Assay, a bias-controlled multiplex PCR, was used to amplify TCRbeta CDR3 regions from genomic DNA. Per the source publication's procedure: Within the assay, amplification of reference gene primers was used to estimate how many nucleated cells each sample contained. To quantify the absolute abundance of each unique TCRbeta CDR3 rearrangement, sequence reads were collapsed and filtered. Productive Simpson clonality was computed per sample as the square root of Simpson's diversity index over productive rearrangements. TCRdb holds this immuneACCESS table with in-frame rearrangements only. Some clones are missing; in checked studies, unresolved V genes explain under half, and the rest has no known cause. That table furnishes V, J and clone size, whereas the DNA furnished D and trimming. The sample table lists 200,000 or so clones, around 79% of them with a count of one. The top ten hold 17% of the sample.

Per the germline V gene, SNHLY is the CDR1 and FYNNEI is the CDR2. Counted from cysteine to phenylalanine, this CDR3 has 13 amino acids. Only CDR3 DNA is held: 39 bases, read in frame from base 1. V sheds 7 bases and J sheds 1 base, leaving 8 bases between their ends. The sequence was obtained from a man in his 60s with active or convalescent COVID-19. This receptor chain uses TRBV2 and TRBJ1-3; the D gene lacks a confident call. The sample consisted of peripheral blood. The DNA sequence is TGTGCCAGCATGAGGGATTCTGGAAACACCATATATTTT. Protein translation: CASMRDSGNTIYF.